This entry describes one T cell receptor (beta chain). The antigen remains undetermined. The V gene's germline CDR1 is MGHRA and CDR2 YSYEKL. The CDR3 totals 15 residues. Unmatched junction bases numbered 2, after V lost 4 bases and J lost 8 bases. The data originate from a study of T-cell memory formation after mild COVID-19. About the study: Clustering of TCRs was largely donor specific.

It was 5'RACE with constant-segment primers that produced the TCR alpha and TCR beta cDNA libraries, which carried sample barcodes and UMIs. TCRdb reprocessed the 5' RACE reads via MiXCR and lists one record per CDR3 protein. Among 100,000 to 130,000 distinct CDR3 sequences listed, approximately 15% were seen once. Study results and limitations: Contracting clones from day 15 to 85 had balanced CD4/CD8; later expanders favoured CD4+. Contracting CD4+ clones sat mainly in CM and EM; CD8+ in EMRA.

The material sequenced was PBMCs or a T cell subset sorted from them (not recorded which). The chain combines TRBV4-1 with TRBJ2-1; TRBD2 matches 16 bases. The sequence was collected from a man between 18 and 35 years old who had mild COVID-19 (a few samples of this study predate the infection). Cell type and time point are not known. The CDR3 DNA sequence: TGCGCCAGCAGCCGGGGGACTAGCGGGGGGGATGAGCAGTTCTTC. It codes for CASSRGTSGGDEQFF.